The present T cell receptor (beta chain) was sequenced within a study of T cell repertoires in cytomegalovirus infection. The CDR3 extends over 17 amino acids. The germline V gene encodes CDR1 SEHNR and CDR2 FQNEAQ (reference sequence). The junction had 6 bases not matched to a gene; V was cut back by 0 bases and J by 2 bases. There are a few counts of this clonotype. The antigen is not known. TCRdb reprocessed the reads via MiXCR and lists one record per CDR3 protein. Of 900,000 to 950,000 distinct CDR3 sequences in the sample, around 32% were seen once. Whole-study findings and limits: HLA-C-restricted CMV-specific TCR beta clonotypes prevailed in the ex vivo response.

The chain recombines TRBV7-9 with TRBJ2-1; TRBD1 matches 8 bases. The TCR originated in a human donor in good health (CMV status not recorded). Some clones in this sample may be carry-over from other donors' samples. Sequencing was performed on cultured CD8+ T cells from PBMCs, taken from culture after CMV antigen stimulation. CDR3 loop: CASSLAGSGGTYNEQFF. Here the CDR3 DNA reads TGTGCCAGCAGCTTAGCGGGATCAGGGGGCACCTACAATGAGCAGTTCTTC.